This T cell receptor beta chain was sequenced for a study of cytomegalovirus exposure and HLA in healthy donors. General study points: Near-uniform donor sequencing depth was presumed by presence/absence analyses. Specificity of a few CMV-associated chains for CMV antigens was verified in vitro.

PCR primers comprised 60 Vbeta and 13 Jbeta primers. Generated by immunoSEQ multiplex PCR, the TCRdb table keeps only in-frame clones and is missing some. The sample has 140,000 to 150,000 clones, approximately 82% seen once. CDR3 length: 16 residues. In germline, CDR1 is LGHNA, CDR2 YNFKEQ. Trimming took off 4 bases at V and 2 bases at J, with 14 bases between the two ends. A word on this clone: Its target is not known.

Source material: PBMCs. The receptor's source is a woman aged 60-70 years in good health and CMV-seropositive. The V gene is TRBV4-2, the J gene TRBJ2-2, with a possible D match to TRBD2 (5 bases). The CDR3 reads CASSRRGDVNTGELFF. In nucleotides, the CDR3 is TGTGCCAGCAGCCGACGGGGAGACGTAAACACCGGGGAGCTGTTTTTT.